These 10 T cell receptor beta chains were all obtained from the same sample, sequenced in a study of cytomegalovirus exposure and HLA in healthy donors. PCR primers comprised 60 Vbeta and 13 Jbeta primers. Profiling relied on immunoSEQ multiplex PCR, and the TCRdb table lists in-frame clones only, not all of them. The sample has about 190,000 clones; under 80% are singletons. Sequencing was done on a sample of PBMCs. Receptors were obtained from a man between 25 and 39 years old in good health and CMV-seropositive.

This clone was seen many times. This sequence joins TRBV6-5 and TRBJ2-2; D is possibly TRBD1 (6 bases). The CDR3 covers 15 residues. V dropped 6 bases and J dropped 2 bases, with 13 bases sitting between them. Germline CDR1 reads MNHEY; CDR2 reads SVGAGI. CDR3 coding DNA: TGTGCCAGCAGCAAAGACAGGCTCAACACCGGGGAGCTGTTTTTT. It codes for CASSKDRLNTGELFF.

The CDR3 sequence: CASSEGTFRNSPLHF. The CDR3 coding sequence is TGTGCCAGCAGTGAAGGGACATTTAGAAATTCACCCCTCCACTTT. This chain links TRBV27 with TRBJ1-6, with D maybe TRBD1 (6 bases). Trimming took off 5 bases at V and 7 bases at J, with 15 bases between the two ends. Per germline, CDR1 MNHEY and CDR2 SMNVEV (reference sequence). CDR3 length: 15 amino acids.

A word on this clone: Other DNA sequences in this specimen translate into the identical CDR3. J is TRBJ1-4 and V is TRBV7-8, with 8 nucleotides matching TRBD1. This CDR3 contains 16 residues. Germline lookup yields CDR1 SGHVS and CDR2 FQNEAQ. Trimming at V came to 5 bases and at J to 7 bases, leaving 12 bases not matched to a gene. CDR3 bases: TGTGCCAGCAGCCCTACACGACAGGGGCGCTTTGAAAAACTGTTTTTT. It codes for CASSPTRQGRFEKLFF.

This clone was detected once. This chain connects TRBV6-5 to TRBJ2-7; possibly TRBD2 for D (6 bases). The V gene lost 2 bases and the J gene lost 0 bases, with 14 bases spanning the gap. Germline V gives CDR1 MNHEY, CDR2 SVGAGI. The length of the CDR3 is 16 residues. The CDR3 loop is CASSYKTGGPSYEQYF. CDR3 bases: TGTGCCAGCAGTTACAAAACCGGGGGACCCTCCTACGAGCAGTACTTC.

This chain connects TRBV5-1 to TRBJ2-3, with D possibly matching TRBD2 (6 bases). Germline V gene sequence: CDR1 SGHRS, CDR2 YFSETQ. This CDR3 comprises 14 residues. V was clipped by 3 bases and J by 4 bases, with 12 bases between them. CDR3 loop: CASSSGLSADTQYF. The CDR3 DNA follows: TGCGCCAGCAGCTCCGGACTAAGTGCAGATACGCAGTATTTT. Complete variable domain (other parts from reference TRBV5-1 and TRBJ2-3): KAGVTQTPRYLIKTRGQQVTLSCSPISGHRSVSWYQQTPGQGLQFLFEYFSETQRNKGNFPGRFSGRQFSNSRSEMNVSTLELGDSALYLCASSSGLSADTQYFGPGTRLTVL.

The chain joins TRBV11-1 to TRBJ1-4, with unresolved D. The V end was cut by 5 bases, the J end by 8 bases, with 15 bases between. Germline CDR1 reads SGHAT; CDR2 reads FQDESV (reference sequence). The CDR3 has 14 amino acids. The CDR3 protein is CASSPRTGGEKLFF. In nucleotides, the CDR3 is TGTGCCAGCAGCCCTCGGACCGGAGGGGAAAAACTGTTTTTT.

In this sample, this clone turned up once. The rearrangement joins TRBV6-5 to TRBJ2-5; TRBD2 agrees at 12 bases. This CDR3 spans 15 amino acids. The J segment lost 4 bases and the V segment lost 10 bases, leaving 10 bases of the junction unmatched. Germline CDR1 reads MNHEY; CDR2 reads SVGAGI. CDR3 DNA: TGTGCCACCCAACGACTAGCGGGAGTCGGAGAGACCCAGTACTTC. Residues: CATQRLAGVGETQYF.

This clone was detected only a few times. The chain uses TRBV2 and TRBJ2-2; 11 nucleotides line up with TRBD1. The CDR3 is 17 residues long. Germline CDR1 reads SNHLY; CDR2 reads FYNNEI. J gave up 6 bases and V 6 bases, and 12 bases lay outside the gene matches. DNA for the CDR3: TGTGCCAGCAGAGGGACAGGGGGGGCCCAGGGGCCCGGGGAGCTGTTTTTT. Its translation is CASRGTGGAQGPGELFF.

V gene TRBV7-2 combines with J gene TRBJ1-4; 9 bases line up with TRBD1. The germline gives CDR1 SGHTA, CDR2 FQGNSA. Germline trimming cut 4 bases from V and 7 bases from J; bases unmatched to any gene: 4. The CDR3 consists of 14 residues. Written as DNA, the CDR3 is TGTGCCAGCAGCTCGGACAGGGGCAGTGAAAAACTGTTTTTT. Its translation: CASSSDRGSEKLFF. The full variable domain, its missing parts supplied by reference TRBV7-2 and TRBJ1-4, is GAGVSQSPSNKVTEKGKDVELRCDPISGHTALYWYRQSLGQGLEFLIYFQGNSAPDKSGLPSDRFSAERTGGSVSTLTIQRTQQEDSAVYLCASSSDRGSEKLFFGSGTQLSVL.

This clone was counted between two and nine times. This sequence joins TRBV6-5 and TRBJ1-1, with 7 bases matching TRBD1. V was pared by 6 bases and J by 5 bases, with 3 bases of the junction left unmatched. This CDR3 spans 12 amino acids. CDR1 and CDR2 (germline): MNHEY, SVGAGI. The CDR3 sequence is CASSPGGTEAFF. As DNA, the CDR3 is TGTGCCAGCAGCCCAGGGGGAACTGAAGCTTTCTTT.